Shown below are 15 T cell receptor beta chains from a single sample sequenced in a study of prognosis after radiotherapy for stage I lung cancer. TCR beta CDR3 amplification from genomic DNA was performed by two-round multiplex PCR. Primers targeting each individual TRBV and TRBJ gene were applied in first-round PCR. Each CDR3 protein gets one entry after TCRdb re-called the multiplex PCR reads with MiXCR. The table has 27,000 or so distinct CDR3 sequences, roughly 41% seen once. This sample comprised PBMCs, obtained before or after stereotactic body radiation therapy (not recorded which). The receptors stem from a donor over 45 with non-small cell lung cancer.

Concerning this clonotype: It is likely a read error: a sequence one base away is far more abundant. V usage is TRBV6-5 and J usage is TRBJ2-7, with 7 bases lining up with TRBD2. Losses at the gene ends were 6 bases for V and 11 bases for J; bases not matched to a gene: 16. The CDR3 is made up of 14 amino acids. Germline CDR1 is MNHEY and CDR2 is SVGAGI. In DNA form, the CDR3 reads TGTGCCAGCAGCTTGGTGGGGGTTGGGGGGGAGAAGTACTTC. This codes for CASSLVGVGGEKYF.

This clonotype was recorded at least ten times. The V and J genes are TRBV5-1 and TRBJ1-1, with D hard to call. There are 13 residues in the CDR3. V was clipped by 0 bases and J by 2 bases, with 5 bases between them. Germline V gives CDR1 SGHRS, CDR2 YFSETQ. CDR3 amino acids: CASSLDSNTEAFF. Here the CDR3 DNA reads TGCGCCAGCAGCTTGGACAGTAACACTGAAGCTTTCTTT. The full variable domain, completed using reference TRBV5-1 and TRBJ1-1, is KAGVTQTPRYLIKTRGQQVTLSCSPISGHRSVSWYQQTPGQGLQFLFEYFSETQRNKGNFPGRFSGRQFSNSRSEMNVSTLELGDSALYLCASSLDSNTEAFFGQGTRLTVV.

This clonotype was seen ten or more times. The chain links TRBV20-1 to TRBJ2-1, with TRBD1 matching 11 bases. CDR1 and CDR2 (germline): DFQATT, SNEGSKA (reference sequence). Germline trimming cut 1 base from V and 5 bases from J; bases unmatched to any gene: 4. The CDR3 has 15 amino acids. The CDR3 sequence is CSARGDRGIHNEQFF. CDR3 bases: TGCAGTGCTAGAGGGGACAGGGGGATACACAATGAGCAGTTCTTC.

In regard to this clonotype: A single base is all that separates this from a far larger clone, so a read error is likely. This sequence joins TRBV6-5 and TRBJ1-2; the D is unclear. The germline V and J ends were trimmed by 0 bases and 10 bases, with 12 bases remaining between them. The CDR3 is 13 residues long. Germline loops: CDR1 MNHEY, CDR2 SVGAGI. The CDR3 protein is CASSYSSTGVYTF. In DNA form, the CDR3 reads TGTGCCAGCAGTTACTCGTCAACGGGAGTCTACACCTTC.

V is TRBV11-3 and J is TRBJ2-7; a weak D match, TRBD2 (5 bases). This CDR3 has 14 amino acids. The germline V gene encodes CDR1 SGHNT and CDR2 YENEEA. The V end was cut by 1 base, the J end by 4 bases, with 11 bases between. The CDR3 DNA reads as TGTGCCAGCAGCTTAGGAGCGGCTCAATACGAGCAGTACTTC. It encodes CASSLGAAQYEQYF.

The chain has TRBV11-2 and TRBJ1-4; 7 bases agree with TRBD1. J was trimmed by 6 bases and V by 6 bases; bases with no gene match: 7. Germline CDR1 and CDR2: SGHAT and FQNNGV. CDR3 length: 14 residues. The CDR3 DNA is TGTGCCAGCAGGGAGGGGGCCTGGGATGAAAAACTGTTTTTT. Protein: CASREGAWDEKLFF.

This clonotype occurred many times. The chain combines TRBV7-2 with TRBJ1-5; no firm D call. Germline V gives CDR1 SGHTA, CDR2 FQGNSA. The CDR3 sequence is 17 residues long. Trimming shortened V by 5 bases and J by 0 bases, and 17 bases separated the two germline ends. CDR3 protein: CASSDAAAPYSNQPQHF. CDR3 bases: TGTGCCAGCAGCGACGCGGCGGCCCCTTATAGCAATCAGCCCCAGCATTTT.

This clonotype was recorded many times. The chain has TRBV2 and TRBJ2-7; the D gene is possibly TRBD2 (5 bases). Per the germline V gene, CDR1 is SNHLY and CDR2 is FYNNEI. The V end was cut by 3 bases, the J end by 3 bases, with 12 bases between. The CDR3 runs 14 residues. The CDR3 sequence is CASSDARTDYEQYF. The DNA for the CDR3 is TGTGCCAGCAGTGATGCGCGGACTGACTACGAGCAGTACTTC.

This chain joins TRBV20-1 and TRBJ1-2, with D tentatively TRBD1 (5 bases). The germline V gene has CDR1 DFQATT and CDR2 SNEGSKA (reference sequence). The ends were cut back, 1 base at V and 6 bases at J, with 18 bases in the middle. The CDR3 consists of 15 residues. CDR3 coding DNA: TGCAGTGCTAGAGCGGTCAATACCCCGGGGCATGGCTACACCTTC. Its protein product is CSARAVNTPGHGYTF.

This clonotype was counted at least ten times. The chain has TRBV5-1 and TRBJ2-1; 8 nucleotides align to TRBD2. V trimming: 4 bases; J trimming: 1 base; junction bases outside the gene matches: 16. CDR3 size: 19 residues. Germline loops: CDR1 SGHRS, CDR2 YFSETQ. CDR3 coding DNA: TGCGCCAGCAGCCCTCGCGGAGCGGGAGTATTCGTTTCCTACAATGAGCAGTTCTTC. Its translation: CASSPRGAGVFVSYNEQFF.

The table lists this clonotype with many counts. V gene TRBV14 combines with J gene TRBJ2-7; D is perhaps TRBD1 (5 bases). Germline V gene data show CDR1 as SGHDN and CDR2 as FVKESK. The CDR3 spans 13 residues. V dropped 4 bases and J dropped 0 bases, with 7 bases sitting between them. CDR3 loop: CASSPDISYEQYF. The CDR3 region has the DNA TGTGCCAGCAGCCCGGACATCTCCTACGAGCAGTACTTC.

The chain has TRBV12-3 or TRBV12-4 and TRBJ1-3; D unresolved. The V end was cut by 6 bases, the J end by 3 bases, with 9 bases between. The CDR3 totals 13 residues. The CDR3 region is CASRSNGGNTIYF. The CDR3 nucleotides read TGTGCCAGCAGATCAAATGGTGGAAACACCATATATTTT.

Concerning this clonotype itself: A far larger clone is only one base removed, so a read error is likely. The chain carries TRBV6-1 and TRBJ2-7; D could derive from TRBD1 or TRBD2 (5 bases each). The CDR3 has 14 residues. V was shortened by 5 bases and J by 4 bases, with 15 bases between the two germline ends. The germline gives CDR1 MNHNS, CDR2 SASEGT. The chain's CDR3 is CASSFWGPRYEQYF. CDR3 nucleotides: TGTGCCAGCAGTTTCTGGGGACCTAGGTACGAGCAGTACTTC.

CDR3 sequence reads: CANRRTGGDTQYF. CDR3 coding DNA: TGTGCCAACAGGCGTACAGGTGGAGATACGCAGTATTTT. The chain recombines TRBV6-1 with TRBJ2-3; D is perhaps TRBD1 (5 bases). There are 13 residues in the CDR3. Per germline, CDR1 MNHNS and CDR2 SASEGT. V lost 10 bases, J lost 5 bases, and 16 bases lay in between.

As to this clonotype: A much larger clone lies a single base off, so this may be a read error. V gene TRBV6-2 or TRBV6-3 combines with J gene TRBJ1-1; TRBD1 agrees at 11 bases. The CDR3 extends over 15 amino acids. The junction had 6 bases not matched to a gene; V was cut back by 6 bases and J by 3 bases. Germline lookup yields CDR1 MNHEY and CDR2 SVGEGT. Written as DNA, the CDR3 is TGTGCCAGCAGCTACCGGGACAGGGGGGACACTGAAGCTTTCTTT. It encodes CASSYRDRGDTEAFF.